The 15 T cell receptor beta chains presented below share a single source sample, sequenced in a study of blood T cell repertoires in COVID-19. The data were produced by immunoSEQ multiplex PCR, yet TCRdb's version contains in-frame clones alone and is incomplete. Among some 250,000 clones listed, around 80% were seen once. Specimen: peripheral blood. These receptor sequences come from a man aged 55 to 70 with acute or convalescent COVID-19.

The chain is built from TRBV7-2 and TRBJ2-7, with 8 bases lining up with TRBD2. The length of the CDR3 is 14 residues. J gave up 3 bases and V 1 base, and 2 bases lay outside the gene matches. Germline V lookup: CDR1 SGHTA, CDR2 FQGNSA. CDR3 nucleotides: TGTGCCAGCAGCTTAGAGAGCGGGAGCTACGAGCAGTACTTC. Amino acid sequence: CASSLESGSYEQYF.

This chain links TRBV4-1 with TRBJ2-3; D unclear. CDR1 is MGHRA and CDR2 is YSYEKL in the germline V gene. The CDR3 is 15 residues long. The ends were cut back, 1 base at V and 0 bases at J, with 8 bases in the middle. CDR3 sequence reads: CASSQVYQSTDTQYF. CDR3 coding DNA: TGCGCCAGCAGCCAAGTCTACCAAAGCACAGATACGCAGTATTTT.

The gene calls are TRBV30 and TRBJ1-1; TRBD1 agrees at 10 bases. The V and J ends lost 2 bases and 4 bases, in that order; junction bases with no gene match: 4. The CDR3 length is 14 residues. Germline-derived CDR1 and CDR2 are GTSNPN and SVGIG (reference sequence). Here the CDR3 DNA reads TGTGCCTGGAGTCGGACAGGGGGAGGCACTGAAGCTTTCTTT. Its translation is CAWSRTGGGTEAFF.

CDR3 nucleotides: TGCGCCAGCAGCCAGATGACAGGGTCCGGTGGGACCTTC. Protein product: CASSQMTGSGGTF. This chain links TRBV4-3 with TRBJ1-2; 7 bases align to TRBD1. Germline V gene lookup returns CDR1 LGHNA and CDR2 YSLEER. The length of the CDR3 is 13 residues. The J segment lost 14 bases and the V segment lost 3 bases, leaving 12 bases of the junction unmatched.

The chain uses TRBV7-8 and TRBJ1-2; D may be TRBD1 (6 bases). Germline CDR1 is SGHVS and CDR2 is FQNEAQ. The CDR3 has 12 amino acids. V shed 5 bases and J shed 7 bases, with 11 bases lying between them. The CDR3 sequence: CASSRGARGYTF. The CDR3 DNA is TGTGCCAGCAGCCGGGGGGCTCGTGGCTACACCTTC.

The rearrangement joins TRBV2 to TRBJ1-5, with D perhaps matching TRBD1 (5 bases). The germline V gene encodes CDR1 SNHLY and CDR2 FYNNEI. V was shortened by 7 bases and J by 0 bases, with 10 bases between the two germline ends. This CDR3 is built from 14 residues. The chain's CDR3 is CASTGGNSNQPQHF. The CDR3 DNA reads TGTGCCAGCACCGGGGGGAATAGCAATCAGCCCCAGCATTTT.

V gene TRBV9 combines with J gene TRBJ1-6, with D possibly TRBD1 on 5 matching bases. The CDR3 has 15 amino acids. V was pared by 1 base and J by 10 bases, with 15 bases between. Germline CDR1 reads SGDLS; CDR2 reads YYNGEE. CDR3: CASSVSGVVESPLHF. The CDR3 nucleotides are TGTGCCAGCAGCGTATCGGGGGTAGTAGAATCACCCCTCCACTTT.

The rearrangement links TRBV28 to TRBJ1-2, with TRBD1 matching over 11 bases. V shed 5 bases and J 9 bases; nucleotides not matched to a gene: 11. Per germline, CDR1 MDHEN and CDR2 SYDVKM. The CDR3 covers 15 residues. CDR3 in amino acids: CASSPGGQGGKSYTF. Written as DNA, the CDR3 is TGTGCCAGCAGTCCGGGGGGACAGGGGGGAAAGAGCTACACCTTC.

The chain has TRBV28 and TRBJ1-5; the D is unclear. The CDR3 consists of 15 residues. V was clipped by 3 bases and J by 5 bases, with 14 bases between them. Germline V CDR1 and CDR2: MDHEN, SYDVKM. The CDR3 spells CASSFNSGGYQPQHF. DNA for the CDR3: TGTGCCAGCAGTTTTAATTCGGGAGGGTATCAGCCCCAGCATTTT.

This clone was seen more than once but under ten times. The V gene is TRBV18, the J gene TRBJ1-1; possibly TRBD1 for D (6 bases). Germline lookup yields CDR1 KGHSH and CDR2 LQKENI. The CDR3 contains 15 residues. V was trimmed by 8 bases and J by 3 bases, leaving 19 bases between them. For the CDR3, the DNA is TGTGCCAGCCAAGGACAGAGGGTAGGGGACACTGAAGCTTTCTTT. Residues: CASQGQRVGDTEAFF.

Only one count was recorded for this clone. This chain uses TRBV5-4 with TRBJ2-7, with 9 bases aligning to TRBD1. This CDR3 region has 14 residues. The V segment lost 4 bases and the J segment 2 bases; nucleotides outside the gene matches: 4. From germline, CDR1 is SGHNT and CDR2 YYREEE (reference sequence). CDR3 nucleotide sequence: TGTGCCAGCAGCGCGGGACAGGGAACCTACGAGCAGTACTTC. This codes for CASSAGQGTYEQYF.

Here the CDR3 DNA reads TGTGCCAGCAGCTTAGTAATGGCAGGGGGCCTCAATCAGCCCCAGCATTTT. Protein: CASSLVMAGGLNQPQHF. The rearrangement joins TRBV7-9 to TRBJ1-5, with 8 bases fitting TRBD1. Germline CDR1 and CDR2: SEHNR and FQNEAQ (reference sequence). CDR3 length equals 17 residues. V lost 1 base, J lost 3 bases, and 8 bases stayed unmatched.

V is TRBV18 and J is TRBJ1-2, with 10 bases aligning to TRBD1. V lost 2 bases and J lost 3; bases outside the gene matches: 9. From germline, CDR1 is KGHSH and CDR2 LQKENI. This CDR3 has 17 residues. This CDR3 is CASSPKISTGGDYGYTF. The CDR3, as DNA: TGTGCCAGCTCACCAAAAATTTCGACAGGGGGCGACTATGGCTACACCTTC.

J is TRBJ2-1 and V is TRBV12-2; TRBD2, the D gene given by the table, was not confirmed from the DNA. TRBV12-2 is recorded as a pseudogene. This CDR3 comprises 19 residues. The chain's CDR3 is CASRQGLGGRALLSGEQFF. The DNA of the CDR3 is TGTGCAAGTCGCCAGGGATTAGGCGGGAGGGCACTTTTATCGGGTGAGCAGTTCTTC.

This clone was picked up one time. The V gene is TRBV10-3, the J gene TRBJ1-1, with TRBD1 matching 8 bases. Germline lookup yields CDR1 ENHRY and CDR2 SYGVKD. The ends lost 3 bases at V and 3 bases at J; junction bases unmatched: 3. The CDR3 covers 14 residues. CDR3 protein: CAISDQGADTEAFF. CDR3 bases: TGTGCCATCAGTGACCAGGGGGCGGACACTGAAGCTTTCTTT.